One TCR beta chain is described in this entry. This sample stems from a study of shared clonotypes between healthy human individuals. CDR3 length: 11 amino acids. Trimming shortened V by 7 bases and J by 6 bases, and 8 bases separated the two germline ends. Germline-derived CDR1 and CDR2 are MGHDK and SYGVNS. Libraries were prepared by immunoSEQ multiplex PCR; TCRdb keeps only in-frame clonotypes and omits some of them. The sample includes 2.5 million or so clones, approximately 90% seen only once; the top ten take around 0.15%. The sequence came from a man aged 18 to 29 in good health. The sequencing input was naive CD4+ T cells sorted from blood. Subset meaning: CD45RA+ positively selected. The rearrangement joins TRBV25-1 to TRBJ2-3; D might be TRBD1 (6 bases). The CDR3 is CASTGVDTQYF. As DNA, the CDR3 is TGTGCCAGCACAGGGGTCGATACGCAGTATTTT.